These T cell receptor beta chains were read from a single sample in a study of OX40 agonist ivuxolimab in advanced cancers. Assay used: immunoSEQ multiplex PCR; TCRdb lists only in-frame clones, some missing. The repertoire has 75,000 to 100,000 clones, more than 75% of them found once; the top ten carry 0.81%. This specimen consisted of CD4+ or CD8+ T cells sorted from blood, obtained in a trial of the OX40 agonist ivuxolimab. The source of these receptors is an adult with an advanced solid tumor such as melanoma, head and neck, liver or kidney cancer. Each CDR3 is given with its conserved first and last residue. D genes are given only for firm matches. Some rows have no size entry. The others give once, few or many, or a class for an expanded clone.

V	J	D	size	DNA	CDR3
TRBV11-2	TRBJ1-1	-	-	TGTGCCAGCAGCTTAGAAAGGGGGATGAACACTGAAGCTTTCTTT	CASSLERGMNTEAFF
TRBV4-2	TRBJ2-7	TRBD1	once	TGTGCCAGCAGCCGTTTGACAGGGCTCCCCTACGAGCAGTACTTC	CASSRLTGLPYEQYF
TRBV28	TRBJ1-1	-	-	TGTGCCAGCAGTTTATGGCGGACCGGCGGAACTGAAGCTTTCTTT	CASSLWRTGGTEAFF
TRBV2	TRBJ1-1	-	-	TGTGCCAGCAGGCAGGGGCTAAACACTGAAGCTTTCTTT	CASRQGLNTEAFF
TRBV21-1	TRBJ2-5	-	-	TGTGCCAGACTTAAAAGGGGCCAGGGGGGGACCCAGTACTTC	CARLKRGQGGTQYF
TRBV5-1	TRBJ2-5	-	-	TGCGCCAGCAGCTTGGTGCTCGGGGAGTACCAAGAGACCCAGTACTTC	CASSLVLGEYQETQYF
TRBV5-1	TRBJ1-6	-	-	TGCGCCAGCAGCTTGAGGGCAGGGGATAATTCACCCCTCCACTTT	CASSLRAGDNSPLHF
TRBV9	TRBJ2-1	-	-	TGTGCCAGCAGCTTCCGGACAGCCACCTCCTACAATGAGCAGTTCTTC	CASSFRTATSYNEQFF
TRBV30	TRBJ2-5	-	-	TGTGCCTGGAGTGTAGGTGAGGTGGAGACCCAGTACTTC	CAWSVGEVETQYF
TRBV27	TRBJ2-7	TRBD2	-	TGTGCCAGCAGCATCGGACTAGGTTTCGAGCAGTACTTC	CASSIGLGFEQYF
TRBV15	TRBJ2-7	-	-	TGTGCCACCAGCAGAGATCCGGGCATCTCCTACGAGCAGTACTTC	CATSRDPGISYEQYF
TRBV27	TRBJ1-4	-	-	TGTGCCAGCAGTTTCTGGGCTTCCCGAACAGCAACTAATGAAAAACTGTTTTTT	CASSFWASRTATNEKLFF
TRBV11-2	TRBJ2-5	TRBD2	-	TGTGCCAGCAGCTTACGGACTAGCGCGTACCAAGAGACCCAGTACTTC	CASSLRTSAYQETQYF
TRBV2	TRBJ2-2	-	-	TGTGCCAGCGGAGTGGGTGGGGGAAGGAACACCGGGGAGCTGTTTTTT	CASGVGGGRNTGELFF
TRBV7-3	TRBJ2-7	TRBD2	-	TGTGCCAGCAGCTCTCGCTCCGGGTTGAGCGGGAGCCACTCCTACGAGCAGTACTTC	CASSSRSGLSGSHSYEQYF
TRBV7-9	TRBJ1-1	-	few	TGTGCCAGCAGCTTATGGGACGGCCGTTATATGAACACTGAAGCTTTCTTT	CASSLWDGRYMNTEAFF
TRBV18	TRBJ2-3	TRBD1	-	TGTGCCAGCTCACCCGCGCAAGGGGGCATCGGTACGCAGTATTTT	CASSPAQGGIGTQYF
TRBV6-5	TRBJ1-6	-	-	TGTGCCAGCTACAGGGTACAGAATTCACCCCTCCACTTT	CASYRVQNSPLHF
TRBV7-9	TRBJ2-3	TRBD1	-	TGTGCCAGCAGCTTAGTGGACAGGGGGGTAATCGGTGCAGATACGCAGTATTTT	CASSLVDRGVIGADTQYF
TRBV5-4	TRBJ1-2	-	-	TGTGCCAGCAGCTTGGGACCCAGGGACCGTGGCTACACCTTC	CASSLGPRDRGYTF
TRBV19	TRBJ2-1	-	-	TGTGCCAGTAGACGTATGGCCACCTCCAATGAGCAGTTCTTC	CASRRMATSNEQFF
TRBV2	TRBJ1-4	-	-	TGTGCCAGCAGTCTGTACAGAACTAATGAAAAACTGTTTTTT	CASSLYRTNEKLFF
TRBV5-4	TRBJ1-3	-	-	TGTGCCAGCAGCTTTTCAGGGCAGGCTGGAAACACCATATATTTT	CASSFSGQAGNTIYF
TRBV6-6	TRBJ2-3	-	-	TGTGCCAGCAGTTACTCGACCCCCGAGACAGATACGCAGTATTTT	CASSYSTPETDTQYF
TRBV7-2	TRBJ2-7	-	-	TGTGCCAGCAGCGCCGGGACCCCCGGGGACGAGCAGTACTTC	CASSAGTPGDEQYF
TRBV28	TRBJ1-5	-	-	TGTGCCAGCAGTTTAGGGGGGTGGCAGCCCCAGCATTTT	CASSLGGWQPQHF
TRBV5-1	TRBJ1-1	-	-	TGCGCCAGCAGCTTGGCGGCACGGAACACTGAAGCTTTCTTT	CASSLAARNTEAFF
TRBV19	TRBJ2-3	-	-	TGTGCCAGTAGGTCGGCAGATACGCAGTATTTT	CASRSADTQYF
TRBV4-1	TRBJ1-3	-	-	TGCGCCAGCAGCCGGATGGGGACACCTGGAAACACCATATATTTT	CASSRMGTPGNTIYF
TRBV4-2	TRBJ1-2	TRBD1	once	TGTGCCAGCAGCGGGCGGGACAGGGGAGGCGGCTACACCTTC	CASSGRDRGGGYTF
TRBV12-5	TRBJ2-7	TRBD2	-	TGTGCTAGTGGCCCGCCGGGACTAGCGGGGGTAGCGGAGCAGTACTTC	CASGPPGLAGVAEQYF
TRBV5-6	TRBJ2-4	-	once	TGTGCCAGCAGCTTGGGGGGCGAAGGGAACATTCAGTACTTC	CASSLGGEGNIQYF
TRBV27	TRBJ2-2	-	-	TGTGCCAGCAGTTTAAGGGGGTGGGGCGGGGAGCTGTTTTTT	CASSLRGWGGELFF
TRBV11-3	TRBJ2-7	-	-	TGTGCCAGCAGCAGGACCCGACAGGGCTCAGCGGGAGTAGGCGAGCAGTACTTC	CASSRTRQGSAGVGEQYF
TRBV9	TRBJ2-5	-	-	TGTGCCAGCAGCTCCCTCCTCGGGGGGACCCAGTACTTC	CASSSLLGGTQYF
TRBV11-2	TRBJ2-7	-	-	TGTGCCAGCAGCTTAGATTCGGTGGGGACGGTGGAGCAGTACTTC	CASSLDSVGTVEQYF
TRBV28	TRBJ2-2	TRBD1	-	TGTGCCAGCAGTAGTACAGGGGGCGTCACCGGGGAGCTGTTTTTT	CASSSTGGVTGELFF
TRBV7-2	TRBJ2-7	TRBD1	-	TGTGCCAGCAGCCCACAGGGACAGTCACCCGCCTACGAGCAGTACTTC	CASSPQGQSPAYEQYF
TRBV11-3	TRBJ2-3	TRBD1	-	TGTGCCAGCAGCTTCGGGACAGGGGTCACAGATACGCAGTATTTT	CASSFGTGVTDTQYF
TRBV10-2	TRBJ2-7	TRBD1	-	TGCGCCAGCAGTGAAATAAGGGGGCAGTCCTACGAGCAGTACTTC	CASSEIRGQSYEQYF
TRBV29-1	TRBJ2-3	-	-	TGCAGCGTTGAAAATGGCGGTAGCACAGATACGCAGTATTTT	CSVENGGSTDTQYF
TRBV11-1	TRBJ2-7	TRBD1	-	TGTGCCAGCAGCTTAGGGGACAGATTCTACGAGCAGTACTTC	CASSLGDRFYEQYF
TRBV5-4	TRBJ1-3	-	-	TGTGCCAGCAGCTTGGAAGGGGGGCTGATCACTGGAAACACCATATATTTT	CASSLEGGLITGNTIYF